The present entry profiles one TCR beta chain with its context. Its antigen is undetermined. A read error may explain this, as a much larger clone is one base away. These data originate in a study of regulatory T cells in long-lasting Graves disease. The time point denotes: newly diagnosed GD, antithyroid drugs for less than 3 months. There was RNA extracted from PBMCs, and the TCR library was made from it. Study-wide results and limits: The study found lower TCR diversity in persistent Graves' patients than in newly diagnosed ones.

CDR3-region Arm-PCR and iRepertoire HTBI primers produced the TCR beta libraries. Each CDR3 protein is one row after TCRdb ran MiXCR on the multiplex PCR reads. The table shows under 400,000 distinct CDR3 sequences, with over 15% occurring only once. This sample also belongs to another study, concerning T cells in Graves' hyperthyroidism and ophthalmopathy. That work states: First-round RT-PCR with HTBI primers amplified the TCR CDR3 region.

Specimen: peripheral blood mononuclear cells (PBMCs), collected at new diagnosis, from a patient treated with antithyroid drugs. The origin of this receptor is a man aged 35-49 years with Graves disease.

The CDR3 sequence: CASSLFAGSYEQYF. DNA for the CDR3: TGTGCCAGCAGTCTCTTCGCGGGGAGCTACGAGCAGTACTTC. The chain employs TRBV12-3 or TRBV12-4 and TRBJ2-7; possibly TRBD2 for D (6 bases). V was cut by 5 bases and J by 3 bases, with 14 bases left in between. This CDR3 spans 14 amino acids.